Sequencing of this T cell receptor beta chain was carried out in a study of blood T cell repertoires in COVID-19. Study-level background: There were acute and convalescent COVID-19 samples, and they came from the United States, Italy and Spain.

The CDR3 consists of 14 residues. From germline, CDR1 is SGHTA and CDR2 FQGNSA. V gave up 3 bases and J gave up 8 bases, with 14 bases separating them. This clone showed up just once. Measured with immunoSEQ multiplex PCR; TCRdb has only the in-frame clones, and not every one. The sample holds over 60,000 clones, over 80% seen once. Sequenced: peripheral blood. The sequence was collected from a human donor in a cohort sampled during active COVID-19. The rearrangement links TRBV7-2 to TRBJ2-1; D is possibly TRBD1 (6 bases). The CDR3 spells CASSLGAQSDEQFF. As DNA, the CDR3 is TGTGCCAGCAGCTTGGGGGCCCAGTCGGATGAGCAGTTCTTC.